This T cell receptor beta chain was sequenced in a study of identical twins. This CDR3 has 14 residues. The germline V and J ends were trimmed by 6 bases and 2 bases, with 14 bases remaining between them. Germline CDR1 reads DFQATT; CDR2 reads SNEGSKA (reference sequence). MiXCR was run by TCRdb on the 5' RACE reads, yielding one entry per CDR3 protein. The sample holds 1.5 million to 2 million distinct CDR3 sequences, under 35% seen once. With respect to this clonotype: What it binds is not known.

Study outcomes and limitations: Abundant cord blood beta clonotypes carried fewer insertions; memory repertoires showed none.

Sequencing used cord blood. This clonotype originated in a newborn girl in good health. The chain employs TRBV20-1 and TRBJ1-3; tentative D call: TRBD1 (6 bases). Here the CDR3 reads CSATTGTTGNTIYF. Written as DNA, the CDR3 is TGCAGTGCGACAACCGGGACAACTGGAAACACCATATATTTT.